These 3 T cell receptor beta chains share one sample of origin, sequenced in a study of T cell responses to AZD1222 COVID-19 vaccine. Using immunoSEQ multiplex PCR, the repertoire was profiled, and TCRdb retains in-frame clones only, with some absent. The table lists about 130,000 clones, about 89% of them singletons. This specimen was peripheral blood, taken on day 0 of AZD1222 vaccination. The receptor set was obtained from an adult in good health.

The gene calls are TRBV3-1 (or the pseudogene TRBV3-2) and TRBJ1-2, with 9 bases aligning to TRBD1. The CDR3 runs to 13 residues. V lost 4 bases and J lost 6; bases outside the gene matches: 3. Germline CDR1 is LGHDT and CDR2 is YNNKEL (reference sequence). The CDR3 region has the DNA TGTGCCAGCAGCCGGGGACAGGGTGATGGCTACACCTTC. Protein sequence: CASSRGQGDGYTF.

Here the CDR3 DNA reads TGTGCCAGCAGCTTGGCTGGGGGGCCCCCAGACACAATCGTCGGCTATGGCTACACCTTC. Amino acid sequence: CASSLAGGPPDTIVGYGYTF. The chain recombines TRBV5-5 with TRBJ1-2; a possible D gene is TRBD1 (6 bases). The CDR3 is 20 residues long. Trimming left V 0 bases short and J 4 bases short, with 28 bases between. Germline V gene sequence: CDR1 SGHKS, CDR2 YYEKEE (reference sequence).

CDR3 nucleotide sequence: TGTGCCAGCAGCGTCGAGGGAAGGGGCAAAGGCTTCTTT. Translated, it gives CASSVEGRGKGFF. This chain links TRBV9 with TRBJ1-1, with a weak D call TRBD1 (5 bases). Trimming took off 2 bases at V and 14 bases at J, with 19 bases between the two ends. Germline CDR1 and CDR2: SGDLS and YYNGEE. CDR3 length: 13 amino acids.